This TCR beta chain was found in a study of regulatory T cells in long-lasting Graves disease. Overall study context: Newly diagnosed Graves' patients had under 3 months of antithyroid drugs.

Combining iRepertoire HTBI primers with Arm-PCR of CDR3 regions, the authors built TCR beta libraries. TCRdb re-called the multiplex PCR reads through MiXCR, storing one row per CDR3 protein. The sample has hundreds of thousands of distinct CDR3 sequences, 15% to 20% seen once. Time point: newly diagnosed GD, antithyroid drugs for less than 3 months. The TCR library used RNA extracted from PBMCs. It was by American Thyroid Association guidelines that Graves' disease was diagnosed. From germline, CDR1 is KGHDR and CDR2 SFDVKD. The CDR3 sequence is 12 residues long. V was clipped by 7 bases and J by 6 bases, with 9 bases between them. Study-wide results and caveats: There was favoring of TRBV28, TRBJ1-2 and TRBJ2-5 in persistent disease.

Worth noting for this clonotype: The target antigen is unknown.

These same data were also listed under a study on T cells in Graves' hyperthyroidism and ophthalmopathy. That investigation notes: Pregnant or lactating patients were excluded, as were those with uncontrolled infection or other autoimmune disease.

Sequenced here: peripheral blood mononuclear cells (PBMCs), sampled at new diagnosis, from a patient treated with antithyroid drugs. The receptor was isolated from a woman aged 30 to 39 with Graves disease. The chain links TRBV24-1 to TRBJ2-1; a possible D gene is TRBD1 (6 bases). The CDR3: CATRQGSNEQFF. CDR3 in DNA: TGTGCCACCAGACAGGGTTCCAATGAGCAGTTCTTC.